This TCR beta chain emerged from a study of CD8+ T cells in alopecia areata. Across the whole study: Tofacitinib ran 6 to 18 months, followed by 6 months off drug. Overall study findings and caveats: Clonality was higher in lesional than normal scalp, especially in alopecia totalis/universalis. Scalp clonality dropped significantly under tofacitinib, as did expanded CD8+ top-100 clones.

cDNA serving as the sequencing template came from extracted, reverse transcribed RNA. TCRdb's table, derived via immunoSEQ multiplex PCR, lists solely in-frame clones and lacks some. The repertoire holds under 200,000 clones, around three fifths seen once, with 14% in the top ten. Documented treatment: oral pan-JAK inhibitor, 5-10 mg twice daily. Points on this clone: Its target is unknown.

The receptor's source is a human donor with alopecia areata. This sample comprised CD4+ T cells sorted from blood, obtained at week 24, from a patient treated with tofacitinib.

CDR3 nucleotide sequence: TGTGCCTCGGACCCAGGGGCCGCCACGGCTTTCTTT. Translated: CASDPGAATAFF. The chain links TRBV30 to TRBJ1-1; a possible D gene is TRBD1 (6 bases). The CDR3 loop spans 12 amino acids. Germline-derived CDR1 and CDR2 are GTSNPN and SVGIG (reference sequence). The germline V and J ends were trimmed by 7 bases and 11 bases, with 20 bases remaining between them.